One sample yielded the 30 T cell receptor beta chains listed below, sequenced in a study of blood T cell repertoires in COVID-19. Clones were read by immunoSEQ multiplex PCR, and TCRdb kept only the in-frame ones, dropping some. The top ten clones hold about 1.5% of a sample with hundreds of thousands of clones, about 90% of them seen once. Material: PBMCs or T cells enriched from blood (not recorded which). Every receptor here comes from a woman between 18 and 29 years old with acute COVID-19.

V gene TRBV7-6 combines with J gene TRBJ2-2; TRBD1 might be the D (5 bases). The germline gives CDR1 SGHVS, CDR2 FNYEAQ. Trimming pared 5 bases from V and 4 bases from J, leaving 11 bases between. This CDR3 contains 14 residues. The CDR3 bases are TGTGCCAGCAGCCATAGAAGGGGCACCGGGGAGCTGTTTTTT. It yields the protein CASSHRRGTGELFF.

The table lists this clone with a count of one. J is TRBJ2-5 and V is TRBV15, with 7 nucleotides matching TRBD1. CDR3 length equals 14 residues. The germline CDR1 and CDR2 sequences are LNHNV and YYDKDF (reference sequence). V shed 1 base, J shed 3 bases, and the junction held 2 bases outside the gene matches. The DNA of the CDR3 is TGTGCCACCAGCAGAGGGCAGGGGGAAGAGACCCAGTACTTC. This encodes CATSRGQGEETQYF.

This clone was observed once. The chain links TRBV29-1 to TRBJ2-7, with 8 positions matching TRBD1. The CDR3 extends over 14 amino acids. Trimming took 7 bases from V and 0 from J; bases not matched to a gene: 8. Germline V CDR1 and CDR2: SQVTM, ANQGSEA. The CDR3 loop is CSGKAGTGSYEQYF. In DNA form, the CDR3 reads TGCAGCGGCAAAGCCGGGACAGGCTCCTACGAGCAGTACTTC.

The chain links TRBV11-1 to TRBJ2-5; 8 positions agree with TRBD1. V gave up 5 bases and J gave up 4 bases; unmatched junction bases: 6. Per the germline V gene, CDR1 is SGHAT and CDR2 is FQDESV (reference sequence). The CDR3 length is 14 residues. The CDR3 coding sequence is TGTGCCAGCAGCCGTGACAGGGGCCCAGAGACCCAGTACTTC. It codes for CASSRDRGPETQYF.

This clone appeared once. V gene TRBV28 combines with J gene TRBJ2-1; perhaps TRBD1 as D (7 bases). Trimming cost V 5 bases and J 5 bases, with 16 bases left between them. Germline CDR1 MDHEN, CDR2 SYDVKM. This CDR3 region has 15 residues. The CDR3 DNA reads TGTGCCAGCAGTCCCGGAGGGACAGCAGACAATGAGCAGTTCTTC. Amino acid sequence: CASSPGGTADNEQFF.

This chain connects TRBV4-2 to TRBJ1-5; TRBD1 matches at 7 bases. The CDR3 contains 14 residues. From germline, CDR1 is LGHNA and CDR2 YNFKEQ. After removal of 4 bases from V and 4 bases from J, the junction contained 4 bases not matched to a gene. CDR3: CASSPGQVNQPQHF. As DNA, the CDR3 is TGTGCCAGCAGCCCAGGACAGGTTAATCAGCCCCAGCATTTT.

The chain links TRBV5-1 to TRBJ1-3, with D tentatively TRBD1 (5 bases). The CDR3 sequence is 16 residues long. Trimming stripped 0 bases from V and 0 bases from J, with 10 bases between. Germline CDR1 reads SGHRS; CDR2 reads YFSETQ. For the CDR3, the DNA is TGCGCCAGCAGCTTGGCCGTCGGGGGCTCTGGAAACACCATATATTTT. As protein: CASSLAVGGSGNTIYF. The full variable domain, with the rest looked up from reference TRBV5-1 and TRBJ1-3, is KAGVTQTPRYLIKTRGQQVTLSCSPISGHRSVSWYQQTPGQGLQFLFEYFSETQRNKGNFPGRFSGRQFSNSRSEMNVSTLELGDSALYLCASSLAVGGSGNTIYFGEGSWLTVV.

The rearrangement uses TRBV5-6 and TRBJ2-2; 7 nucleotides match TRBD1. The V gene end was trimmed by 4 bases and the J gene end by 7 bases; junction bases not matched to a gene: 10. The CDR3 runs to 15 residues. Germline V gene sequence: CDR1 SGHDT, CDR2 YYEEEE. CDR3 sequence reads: CASSPDRVLHGELFF. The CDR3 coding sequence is TGTGCCAGCAGCCCCGACAGGGTCCTGCACGGGGAGCTGTTTTTT.

The CDR3 DNA is TGCGCCAGCAGCTTGACAGGGGTGAACACTGAAGCTTTCTTT. Amino acid sequence: CASSLTGVNTEAFF. J is TRBJ1-1 and V is TRBV5-1, with 7 bases aligning to TRBD1. The CDR3 contains 14 residues. V trimming: 1 base; J trimming: 0 bases; junction bases outside the gene matches: 0. CDR1 SGHRS and CDR2 YFSETQ come from the germline V gene.

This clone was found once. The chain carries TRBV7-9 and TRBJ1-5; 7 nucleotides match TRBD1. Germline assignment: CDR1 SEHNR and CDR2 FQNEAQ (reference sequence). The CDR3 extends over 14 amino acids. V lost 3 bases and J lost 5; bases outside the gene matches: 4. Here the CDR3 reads CASSFQGVDQPQHF. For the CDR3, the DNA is TGTGCCAGCAGCTTTCAGGGGGTCGATCAGCCCCAGCATTTT.

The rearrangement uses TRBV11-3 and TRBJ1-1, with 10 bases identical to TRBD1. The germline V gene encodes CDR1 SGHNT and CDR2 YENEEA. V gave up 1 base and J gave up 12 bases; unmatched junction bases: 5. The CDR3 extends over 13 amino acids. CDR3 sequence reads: CASSLVGTGVPFF. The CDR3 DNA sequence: TGTGCCAGCAGCTTAGTTGGGACAGGGGTCCCTTTCTTT.

The CDR3 protein is CASRLGGYEGYTF. CDR3 nucleotide sequence: TGTGCCAGCCGACTTGGGGGGTACGAGGGCTACACCTTC. The chain recombines TRBV19 with TRBJ1-2; D possibly corresponds to TRBD1 (5 bases). The ends were cut back, 9 bases at V and 8 bases at J, with 19 bases in the middle. This CDR3 region has 13 residues. Per germline, CDR1 LNHDA and CDR2 SQIVND (reference sequence).

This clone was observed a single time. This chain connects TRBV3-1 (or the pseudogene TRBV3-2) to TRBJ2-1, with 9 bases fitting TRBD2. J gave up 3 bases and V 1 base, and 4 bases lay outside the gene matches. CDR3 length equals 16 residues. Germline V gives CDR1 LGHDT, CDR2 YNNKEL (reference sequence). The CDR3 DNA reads TGTGCCAGCAGCCAAGGGTCTAGCGGGGTCTACAATGAGCAGTTCTTC. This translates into CASSQGSSGVYNEQFF.

The CDR3 nucleotides read TGTGCCAGCAGCTTGGGATGGGGAGGGGAGACCCAGTACTTC. The encoded protein is CASSLGWGGETQYF. The J gene is TRBJ2-5, the V gene TRBV5-4; 7 nucleotides agree with TRBD2. V was pared by 0 bases and J by 5 bases, with 4 bases of the junction left unmatched. The CDR3 length is 14 residues. From germline, CDR1 is SGHNT and CDR2 YYREEE (reference sequence).

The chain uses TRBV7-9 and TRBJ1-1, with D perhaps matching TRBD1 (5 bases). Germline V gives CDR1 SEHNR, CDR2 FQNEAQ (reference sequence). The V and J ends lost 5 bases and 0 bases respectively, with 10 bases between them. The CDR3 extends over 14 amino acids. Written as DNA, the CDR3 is TGTGCCAGCAGCGGTCGACAGATGAACACTGAAGCTTTCTTT. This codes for CASSGRQMNTEAFF. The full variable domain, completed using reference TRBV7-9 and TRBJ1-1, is DTGVSQNPRHKITKRGQNVTFRCDPISEHNRLYWYRQTLGQGPEFLTYFQNEAQLEKSRLLSDRFSAERPKGSFSTLEIQRTEQGDSAMYLCASSGRQMNTEAFFGQGTRLTVV.

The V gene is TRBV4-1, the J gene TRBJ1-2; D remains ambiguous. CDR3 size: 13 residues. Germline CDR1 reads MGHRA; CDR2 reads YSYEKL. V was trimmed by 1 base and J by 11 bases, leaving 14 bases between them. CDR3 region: CASSQAGSSSYTF. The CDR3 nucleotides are TGCGCCAGCAGCCAAGCGGGGAGCTCAAGTTACACCTTC.

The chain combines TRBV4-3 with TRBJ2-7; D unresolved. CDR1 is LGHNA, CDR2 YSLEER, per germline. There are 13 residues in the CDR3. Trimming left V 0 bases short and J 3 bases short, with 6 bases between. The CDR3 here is CASSQDAYYEQYF. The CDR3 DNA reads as TGCGCCAGCAGCCAAGACGCCTACTACGAGCAGTACTTC.

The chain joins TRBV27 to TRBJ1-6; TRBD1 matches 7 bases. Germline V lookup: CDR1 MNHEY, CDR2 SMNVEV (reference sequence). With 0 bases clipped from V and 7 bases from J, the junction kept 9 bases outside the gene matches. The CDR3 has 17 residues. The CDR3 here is CASSLSVSRDRNSPLHF. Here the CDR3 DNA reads TGTGCCAGCAGTTTATCGGTTTCCCGGGACAGAAATTCACCCCTCCACTTT.

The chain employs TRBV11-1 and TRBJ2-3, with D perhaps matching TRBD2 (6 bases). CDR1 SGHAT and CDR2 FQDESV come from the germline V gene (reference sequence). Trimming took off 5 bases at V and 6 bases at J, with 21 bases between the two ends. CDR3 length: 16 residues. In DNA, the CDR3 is TGTGCCAGCAGCCCACGTCTCGCGGGACCGTTGGATACGCAGTATTTT. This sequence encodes CASSPRLAGPLDTQYF.

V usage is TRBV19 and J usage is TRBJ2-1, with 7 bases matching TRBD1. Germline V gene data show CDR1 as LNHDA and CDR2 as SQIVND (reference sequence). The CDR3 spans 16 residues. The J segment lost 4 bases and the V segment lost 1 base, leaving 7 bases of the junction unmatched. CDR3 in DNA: TGTGCCAGTAGTATAGCCGACAGGGAGAAGTACAATGAGCAGTTCTTC. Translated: CASSIADREKYNEQFF.

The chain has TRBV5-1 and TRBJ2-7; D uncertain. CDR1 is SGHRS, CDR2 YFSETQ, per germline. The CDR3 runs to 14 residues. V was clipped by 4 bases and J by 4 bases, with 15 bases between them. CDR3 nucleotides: TGCGCCAGCAGCCTAGTGGCCGTGGCTTACGAGCAGTACTTC. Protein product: CASSLVAVAYEQYF.

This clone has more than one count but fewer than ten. The CDR3 DNA is TGTGCCAGCAGCTTCAGGGTATCTGGGGCCAACGTCCTGACTTTC. Residues: CASSFRVSGANVLTF. The rearrangement links TRBV5-6 to TRBJ2-6, with D perhaps TRBD1 (5 bases). The CDR3 runs 15 residues. Trimming removed 2 bases at V and 1 base at J, with 7 bases between. Germline loops: CDR1 SGHDT, CDR2 YYEEEE. Full variable domain (outside the CDR3, taken from reference TRBV5-6 and TRBJ2-6): DAGVTQSPTHLIKTRGQQVTLRCSPKSGHDTVSWYQQALGQGPQFIFQYYEEEERQRGNFPDRFSGHQFPNYSSELNVNALLLGDSALYLCASSFRVSGANVLTFGAGSRLTVL.

The CDR3: CAWWGGGAYNEQFF. In nucleotides, the CDR3 is TGTGCCTGGTGGGGGGGCGGAGCCTACAATGAGCAGTTCTTC. The J gene is TRBJ2-1, the V gene TRBV30; D perhaps matches TRBD2 (7 bases). The germline gives CDR1 GTSNPN, CDR2 SVGIG (reference sequence). The V and J ends lost 5 bases and 2 bases respectively, with 13 bases between them. The CDR3 covers 14 residues.

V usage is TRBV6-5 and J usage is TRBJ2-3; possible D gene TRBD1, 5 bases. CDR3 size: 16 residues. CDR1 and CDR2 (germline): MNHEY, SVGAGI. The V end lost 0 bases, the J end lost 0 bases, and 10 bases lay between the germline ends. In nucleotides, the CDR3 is TGTGCCAGCAGTTACTCGTTCAGGGCTAGCACAGATACGCAGTATTTT. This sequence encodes CASSYSFRASTDTQYF.

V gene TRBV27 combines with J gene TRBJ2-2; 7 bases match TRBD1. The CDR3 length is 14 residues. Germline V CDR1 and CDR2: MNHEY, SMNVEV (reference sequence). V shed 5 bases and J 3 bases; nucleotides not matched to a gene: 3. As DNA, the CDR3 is TGTGCCAGCAGTACGACAGGGTACACCGGGGAGCTGTTTTTT. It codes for CASSTTGYTGELFF.

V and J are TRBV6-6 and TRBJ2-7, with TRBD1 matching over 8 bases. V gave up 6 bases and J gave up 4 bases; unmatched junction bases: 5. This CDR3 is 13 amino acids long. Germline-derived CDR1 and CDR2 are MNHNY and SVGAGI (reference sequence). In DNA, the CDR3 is TGTGCCAGCAGGGGACAGGAGACTTACGAGCAGTACTTC. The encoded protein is CASRGQETYEQYF.

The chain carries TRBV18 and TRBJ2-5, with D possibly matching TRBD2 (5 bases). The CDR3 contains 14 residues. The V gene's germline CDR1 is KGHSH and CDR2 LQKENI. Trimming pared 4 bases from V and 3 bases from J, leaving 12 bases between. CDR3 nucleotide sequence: TGTGCCAGCTCACAACAGACCGGGAAAGAGACCCAGTACTTC. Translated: CASSQQTGKETQYF.

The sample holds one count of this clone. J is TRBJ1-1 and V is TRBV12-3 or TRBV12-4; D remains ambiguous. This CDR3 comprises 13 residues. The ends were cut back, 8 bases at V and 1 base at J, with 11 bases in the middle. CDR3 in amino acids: CASYETGNTEAFF. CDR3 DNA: TGTGCCAGCTATGAGACGGGGAACACTGAAGCTTTCTTT.

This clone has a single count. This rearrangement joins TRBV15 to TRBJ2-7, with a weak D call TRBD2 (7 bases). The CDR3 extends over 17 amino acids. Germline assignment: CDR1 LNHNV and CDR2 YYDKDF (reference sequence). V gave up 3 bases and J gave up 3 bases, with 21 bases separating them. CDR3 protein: CATSRMGGAEPNYEQYF. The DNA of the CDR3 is TGTGCCACCAGCAGGATGGGGGGGGCCGAGCCCAACTACGAGCAGTACTTC. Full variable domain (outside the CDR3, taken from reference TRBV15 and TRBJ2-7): DAMVIQNPRYQVTQFGKPVTLSCSQTLNHNVMYWYQQKSSQAPKLLFHYYDKDFNNEADTPDNFQSRRPNTSFCFLDIRSPGLGDTAMYLCATSRMGGAEPNYEQYFGPGTRLTVT.

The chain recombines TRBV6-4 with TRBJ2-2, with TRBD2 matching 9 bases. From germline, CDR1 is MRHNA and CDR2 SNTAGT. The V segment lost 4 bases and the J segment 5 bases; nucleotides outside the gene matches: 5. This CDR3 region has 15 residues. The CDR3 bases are TGTGCCAGCAGTGTGGCTAGCGGGATGACCGGGGAGCTGTTTTTT. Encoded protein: CASSVASGMTGELFF.